This is a list of T cell receptor beta chains from one sample in a study of blood T cell repertoires in COVID-19. TCRdb's copy holds only in-frame clones and misses some; the assay was immunoSEQ multiplex PCR. Here the sample spans more than 110,000 clones, 75% to 90% being singletons. The sequenced sample was peripheral blood. These receptors all stem from a woman at least 80 years old with acute or convalescent COVID-19. The CDR3 runs from the conserved cysteine through the conserved F or W. D genes are given only for firm matches. Size is omitted from some rows. Given values are once, few, many or a class for expanded clones.

J gene: TRBJ2-5
D gene: TRBD2
clone size: NA
V gene: TRBV9
CDR3 protein: CASSVTSGGAGETQYF
CDR3 DNA: TGTGCCAGCAGCGTTACTAGCGGGGGGGCAGGGGAGACCCAGTACTTC

J gene: TRBJ1-5
D gene: TRBD1
clone size: NA
V gene: TRBV7-9
CDR3 protein: CASSRQGPNQPQHF
CDR3 DNA: TGTGCCAGCAGCCGACAGGGGCCCAATCAGCCCCAGCATTTT

J gene: TRBJ1-4
D gene: TRBD1
clone size: NA
V gene: TRBV2
CDR3 protein: CASSPRGSNEKLFF
CDR3 DNA: TGTGCCAGCAGCCCCAGGGGGTCTAATGAAAAACTGTTTTTT

J gene: TRBJ1-3
D gene: TRBD1
clone size: NA
V gene: TRBV6-5
CDR3 protein: CASRTGVSGNTIYF
CDR3 DNA: TGTGCCAGCAGGACAGGGGTTTCTGGAAACACCATATATTTT

J gene: TRBJ1-5
D gene: NA
clone size: NA
V gene: TRBV7-9
CDR3 protein: CASSFGQGGQPQHF
CDR3 DNA: TGTGCCAGCAGCTTCGGCCAGGGAGGTCAGCCCCAGCATTTT

J gene: TRBJ1-2
D gene: TRBD1
clone size: NA
V gene: TRBV19
CDR3 protein: CASSKDGTGTRGYTF
CDR3 DNA: TGTGCCAGTAGTAAAGACGGGACAGGGACGCGTGGCTACACCTTC

J gene: TRBJ2-1
D gene: NA
clone size: NA
V gene: TRBV7-3
CDR3 protein: CASSVSRANEQFF
CDR3 DNA: TGTGCCAGCAGCGTCTCGAGGGCCAATGAGCAGTTCTTC

J gene: TRBJ1-2
D gene: NA
clone size: NA
V gene: TRBV18
CDR3 protein: CASSPPSGGGYTF
CDR3 DNA: TGTGCCAGCTCACCCCCCTCCGGGGGAGGCTACACCTTC

J gene: TRBJ1-2
D gene: NA
clone size: NA
V gene: TRBV21-1
CDR3 protein: CASSKDRDSCLYGYTF
CDR3 DNA: TGTGCCAGCAGCAAAGACCGGGACAGCTGTTTATATGGCTACACCTTC

J gene: TRBJ2-2
D gene: NA
clone size: once
V gene: TRBV5-1
CDR3 protein: CASSQGHGLGNTGELFF
CDR3 DNA: TGCGCCAGCAGCCAGGGTCATGGTTTGGGAAACACCGGGGAGCTGTTTTTT

J gene: TRBJ2-5
D gene: TRBD1
clone size: NA
V gene: TRBV11-2
CDR3 protein: CASSSPGQGIETQYF
CDR3 DNA: TGTGCCAGCAGCTCGCCGGGACAGGGGATAGAGACCCAGTACTTC

J gene: TRBJ1-5
D gene: NA
clone size: NA
V gene: TRBV10-2
CDR3 protein: CASSESYSNQPQHF
CDR3 DNA: TGCGCCAGCAGTGAATCGTATAGCAATCAGCCCCAGCATTTT

J gene: TRBJ2-6
D gene: NA
clone size: few
V gene: TRBV7-9
CDR3 protein: CASLQAGANVLTF
CDR3 DNA: TGTGCCAGCCTGCAGGCTGGGGCCAACGTCCTGACTTTC

J gene: TRBJ1-1
D gene: TRBD1
clone size: NA
V gene: TRBV5-6
CDR3 protein: CASSLFTGGYETNTEAFF
CDR3 DNA: TGTGCCAGCAGCTTGTTTACAGGGGGCTACGAGACCAACACTGAAGCTTTCTTT

J gene: TRBJ1-6
D gene: TRBD1
clone size: NA
V gene: TRBV18
CDR3 protein: CASSSSGQGISLHF
CDR3 DNA: TGTGCCAGCTCTTCCTCAGGACAGGGGATCTCCCTCCACTTT

J gene: TRBJ1-1
D gene: TRBD1
clone size: once
V gene: TRBV5-4
CDR3 protein: CASSPTGGRTEAFF
CDR3 DNA: TGTGCCAGCAGCCCTACAGGGGGCCGGACTGAAGCTTTCTTT

J gene: TRBJ1-2
D gene: TRBD1
clone size: NA
V gene: TRBV28
CDR3 protein: CAGQGADYGYTF
CDR3 DNA: TGTGCCGGACAGGGGGCAGACTATGGCTACACCTTC

J gene: TRBJ2-7
D gene: NA
clone size: NA
V gene: TRBV2
CDR3 protein: CASRAGISYEQYF
CDR3 DNA: TGTGCCAGCAGAGCAGGGATCTCCTACGAGCAGTACTTC

J gene: TRBJ2-1
D gene: NA
clone size: NA
V gene: TRBV7-2
CDR3 protein: CASSLGGMDEQFF
CDR3 DNA: TGTGCCAGCAGCTTAGGAGGGATGGATGAGCAGTTCTTC

J gene: TRBJ2-5
D gene: TRBD1
clone size: NA
V gene: TRBV5-8
CDR3 protein: CASQGVQETQYF
CDR3 DNA: TGTGCCAGCCAGGGGGTCCAAGAGACCCAGTACTTC

J gene: TRBJ2-2
D gene: NA
clone size: NA
V gene: TRBV6-5
CDR3 protein: CASKVGGPDTGELFF
CDR3 DNA: TGTGCCAGCAAGGTGGGGGGGCCCGACACCGGGGAGCTGTTTTTT

J gene: TRBJ1-3
D gene: NA
clone size: NA
V gene: TRBV3-1/TRBV3-2
CDR3 protein: CASSQAGNGNTIYF
CDR3 DNA: TGTGCCAGCAGCCAAGCAGGGAATGGAAACACCATATATTTT

J gene: TRBJ1-3
D gene: NA
clone size: few
V gene: TRBV18
CDR3 protein: CASSPRGGKSSGNTIYF
CDR3 DNA: TGTGCCAGCTCACCACGGGGAGGGAAGAGCTCTGGAAACACCATATATTTT

J gene: TRBJ1-1
D gene: TRBD1
clone size: once
V gene: TRBV6-5
CDR3 protein: CASSGTAGDTEAFF
CDR3 DNA: TGTGCCAGCAGCGGGACAGCGGGAGACACTGAAGCTTTCTTT

J gene: TRBJ2-2
D gene: NA
clone size: NA
V gene: TRBV7-6
CDR3 protein: CASSLVGGPRNTGELFF
CDR3 DNA: TGTGCCAGCAGCTTAGTCGGGGGGCCCCGGAACACCGGGGAGCTGTTTTTT

J gene: TRBJ1-2
D gene: NA
clone size: NA
V gene: TRBV6-6
CDR3 protein: CASSYEGPTGYTF
CDR3 DNA: TGTGCCAGCAGTTATGAGGGCCCGACTGGCTACACCTTC

J gene: TRBJ1-1
D gene: NA
clone size: NA
V gene: TRBV18
CDR3 protein: CATSGQSNTEAFF
CDR3 DNA: TGTGCCACCTCGGGACAATCGAACACTGAAGCTTTCTTT

J gene: TRBJ2-3
D gene: TRBD2
clone size: NA
V gene: TRBV5-1
CDR3 protein: CASRDSGGRTDTQYF
CDR3 DNA: TGCGCCAGCAGGGATAGCGGGGGTAGAACAGATACGCAGTATTTT

J gene: TRBJ1-1
D gene: TRBD1
clone size: NA
V gene: TRBV7-9
CDR3 protein: CASSLAGQGSKAFF
CDR3 DNA: TGTGCCAGCAGCTTAGCGGGACAGGGGAGTAAGGCTTTCTTT

J gene: TRBJ2-5
D gene: NA
clone size: NA
V gene: TRBV5-1
CDR3 protein: CASSLAVAGDQETQYF
CDR3 DNA: TGCGCCAGCAGCTTGGCCGTGGCAGGGGACCAAGAGACCCAGTACTTC

J gene: TRBJ1-5
D gene: NA
clone size: NA
V gene: TRBV3-1/TRBV3-2
CDR3 protein: CASSQGGGVGNQPQHF
CDR3 DNA: TGTGCCAGCAGCCAAGGAGGGGGGGTAGGGAATCAGCCCCAGCATTTT

J gene: TRBJ2-3
D gene: TRBD2
clone size: NA
V gene: TRBV24-1
CDR3 protein: CATSEPSGGAWDTQYF
CDR3 DNA: TGTGCCACCAGTGAGCCTAGCGGGGGGGCATGGGATACGCAGTATTTT

J gene: TRBJ1-5
D gene: NA
clone size: once
V gene: TRBV6-1
CDR3 protein: CASSESLHQPQHF
CDR3 DNA: TGTGCCAGCAGTGAATCCCTCCATCAGCCCCAGCATTTT

J gene: TRBJ1-1
D gene: TRBD1
clone size: NA
V gene: TRBV29-1
CDR3 protein: CSVQGDTEAFF
CDR3 DNA: TGCAGCGTGCAGGGGGACACTGAAGCTTTCTTT

J gene: TRBJ1-2
D gene: TRBD1
clone size: NA
V gene: TRBV19
CDR3 protein: CASSSLRTGSYGYTF
CDR3 DNA: TGTGCCAGTAGTAGCCTTCGGACAGGGAGCTATGGCTACACCTTC

J gene: TRBJ1-1
D gene: NA
clone size: once
V gene: TRBV18
CDR3 protein: CASSPRQGSTEAFF
CDR3 DNA: TGTGCCAGCTCACCAAGGCAGGGTAGCACTGAAGCTTTCTTT

J gene: TRBJ1-5
D gene: NA
clone size: NA
V gene: TRBV6-1
CDR3 protein: CASSEGTATGTQHF
CDR3 DNA: TGTGCCAGCAGTGAAGGGACAGCTACCGGGACCCAGCATTTT

J gene: TRBJ1-3
D gene: NA
clone size: NA
V gene: TRBV5-4
CDR3 protein: CASSSNSNTIYF
CDR3 DNA: TGTGCCAGCAGTTCCAACAGTAACACCATATATTTT

J gene: TRBJ2-1
D gene: TRBD1
clone size: NA
V gene: TRBV4-1
CDR3 protein: CASSQVDRAYEQFF
CDR3 DNA: TGCGCCAGCAGCCAAGTGGACAGGGCTTATGAGCAGTTCTTC

J gene: TRBJ2-5
D gene: NA
clone size: NA
V gene: TRBV5-6
CDR3 protein: CASSAGGQETQYF
CDR3 DNA: TGTGCCAGCAGCGCTGGAGGCCAAGAGACCCAGTACTTC

J gene: TRBJ1-1
D gene: NA
clone size: NA
V gene: TRBV5-1
CDR3 protein: CASSLAGMGTEAFF
CDR3 DNA: TGCGCCAGCAGCTTGGCAGGTATGGGCACTGAAGCTTTCTTT

J gene: TRBJ1-6
D gene: NA
clone size: NA
V gene: TRBV18
CDR3 protein: CASSPINPGNWGGSPLHF
CDR3 DNA: TGTGCCAGCTCACCAATTAACCCAGGGAATTGGGGTGGCTCACCCCTCCACTTT

J gene: TRBJ1-5
D gene: TRBD1
clone size: few
V gene: TRBV23-1
CDR3 protein: CASSPWTGLDGNQPQHF
CDR3 DNA: TGCGCCAGCAGTCCCTGGACAGGGTTGGATGGCAATCAGCCCCAGCATTTT

J gene: TRBJ1-1
D gene: TRBD1
clone size: once
V gene: TRBV13
CDR3 protein: CASSSRQGLLTEAFF
CDR3 DNA: TGTGCCAGCAGCTCGAGACAGGGGCTGCTGACTGAAGCTTTCTTT

J gene: TRBJ2-1
D gene: NA
clone size: NA
V gene: TRBV12-3/TRBV12-4
CDR3 protein: CASSKRQGNEQFF
CDR3 DNA: TGTGCCAGCAGTAAGAGGCAGGGCAATGAGCAGTTCTTC

J gene: TRBJ1-3
D gene: NA
clone size: once
V gene: TRBV2
CDR3 protein: CASSVVSSGNTIYF
CDR3 DNA: TGTGCCAGCAGCGTCGTCTCTTCTGGAAACACCATATATTTT

J gene: TRBJ2-7
D gene: NA
clone size: NA
V gene: TRBV10-3
CDR3 protein: CAISEGLLRYEQYF
CDR3 DNA: TGTGCCATCAGTGAGGGCCTTTTACGCTACGAGCAGTACTTC

J gene: TRBJ1-6
D gene: TRBD1
clone size: NA
V gene: TRBV19
CDR3 protein: CASSPGDRGLNSPLHF
CDR3 DNA: TGTGCCAGTAGTCCCGGGGACAGGGGGCTCAATTCACCCCTCCACTTT

J gene: TRBJ2-5
D gene: NA
clone size: NA
V gene: TRBV7-9
CDR3 protein: CASSFAAETQYF
CDR3 DNA: TGTGCCAGCAGCTTTGCGGCGGAGACCCAGTACTTC

J gene: TRBJ2-3
D gene: TRBD2
clone size: NA
V gene: TRBV5-1
CDR3 protein: CASSNIRTSGTSTDTQYF
CDR3 DNA: TGCGCCAGCAGTAATATCAGGACTAGCGGGACTAGCACAGATACGCAGTATTTT

J gene: TRBJ1-4
D gene: NA
clone size: NA
V gene: TRBV23-1
CDR3 protein: CASSPPAGFNEKLFF
CDR3 DNA: TGCGCCAGCAGTCCCCCGGCAGGGTTTAATGAAAAACTGTTTTTT

J gene: TRBJ2-3
D gene: TRBD2
clone size: NA
V gene: TRBV4-2
CDR3 protein: CASSQEVGTSDADTQYF
CDR3 DNA: TGTGCCAGCAGCCAAGAGGTAGGGACTAGCGACGCAGATACGCAGTATTTT